In this sample, the clone carrying this T cell receptor (beta chain) turned up many times. Its target is not known. The CDR3 has 14 amino acids. V lost 7 bases and J lost 4; bases outside the gene matches: 7. CDR1 SGDLS and CDR2 YYNGEE come from the germline V gene. The sample is drawn from a study of T cells in Graves' hyperthyroidism and ophthalmopathy. Study-level background: Peripheral blood specimens were obtained at initial diagnosis, prior to any treatment. Study-level results: A model built on 13 V-J features separated ophthalmopathy from stable hyperthyroidism. Before onset, by a median of around six months, the model predicted ophthalmopathy.

Using RNA transcripts as the source, TCR beta CDR3 regions were amplified. Researchers ran a first-round RT-PCR on the TCR CDR3 using the HTBI primer set. TCRdb processed the multiplex PCR reads anew with MiXCR; each CDR3 protein has one entry. The repertoire has fewer than 500,000 distinct CDR3 sequences, around 13% of them found once; the top ten carry about 19%. Subjects with ophthalmopathy showed a Clinical Activity Score no lower than 3, a NOSPECS grade no lower than 4, and a duration shorter than 3 months. The sequence derives from a woman in her twenties or thirties with Graves' ophthalmopathy. This chain links TRBV9 with TRBJ2-3; 9 bases agree with TRBD2. Sequencing used blood. The CDR3 nucleotides read TGTGCCAGCGGAGCGGGGGGCCGAGCAGATACGCAGTATTTT. Translating gives CASGAGGRADTQYF.